The 32 T cell receptor beta chains below were found in one sample sequenced in a study of OX40 agonist ivuxolimab in advanced cancers. The method was immunoSEQ multiplex PCR; TCRdb's version includes in-frame clones alone and lacks a portion of them. The sample carries tens of thousands of clones, about 88% recorded once. The source was CD4+ or CD8+ T cells sorted from blood, collected in a trial of the OX40 agonist ivuxolimab. These TCRs come from an adult with an advanced solid tumor such as melanoma, head and neck, liver or kidney cancer.

V is TRBV12-5 and J is TRBJ1-1; possibly TRBD1 for D (6 bases). V was shortened by 6 bases and J by 0 bases, with 11 bases between the two germline ends. Germline values: CDR1 LGHNT, CDR2 FRNRAP. The CDR3 is 14 residues long. The chain's CDR3 is CASGVGAMNTEAFF. The CDR3, as DNA: TGTGCTAGTGGAGTGGGGGCTATGAACACTGAAGCTTTCTTT.

The sample holds one count of this clone. Other DNA sequences of this sample code for an identical CDR3. V is TRBV27 and J is TRBJ2-7; 7 nucleotides line up with TRBD1. The CDR3 loop spans 13 amino acids. Germline CDR1 is MNHEY and CDR2 is SMNVEV (reference sequence). J lost 0 bases, V lost 4 bases, and 0 bases had no gene match. CDR3 in DNA: TGTGCCAGCAGTTACAGGGGCTCCTACGAGCAGTACTTC. The encoded protein is CASSYRGSYEQYF.

The chain employs TRBV28 and TRBJ1-5, with 8 bases matching TRBD1. The germline gives CDR1 MDHEN, CDR2 SYDVKM. This CDR3 is built from 16 residues. V trimming: 4 bases; J trimming: 3 bases; junction bases outside the gene matches: 8. The CDR3 protein is CASSWGRDRLNQPQHF. DNA for the CDR3: TGTGCCAGCAGTTGGGGCCGGGACAGGCTCAATCAGCCCCAGCATTTT.

The rearrangement uses TRBV27 and TRBJ1-2; no firm D call. Trimming stripped 2 bases from V and 2 bases from J, with 6 bases between. Germline CDR1 MNHEY, CDR2 SMNVEV (reference sequence). This CDR3 has 13 residues. CDR3 region: CASSLNSNYGYTF. DNA for the CDR3: TGTGCCAGCAGTTTAAACAGCAACTATGGCTACACCTTC.

The V call is TRBV30, the J call TRBJ1-5; D not certain. CDR1 is GTSNPN, CDR2 SVGIG, per germline (reference sequence). The V end lost 0 bases, the J end lost 7 bases, and 10 bases lay between the germline ends. The CDR3 has 13 residues. The CDR3 DNA follows: TGTGCCTGGAGTGTTCGGGTAAGGCAGCCCCAGCATTTT. It yields the protein CAWSVRVRQPQHF.

Here the CDR3 DNA reads TGTGCCAGCAGGGGGACTAGGGACTACGAGCAGTACTTC. It yields the protein CASRGTRDYEQYF. The chain has TRBV25-1 and TRBJ2-7; TRBD2 matches at 8 bases. Germline V gene data show CDR1 as MGHDK and CDR2 as SYGVNS. The CDR3 contains 13 residues. V lost 6 bases and J lost 3; bases outside the gene matches: 4.

The rearrangement uses TRBV6-1 and TRBJ2-7, with D possibly TRBD2 on 6 matching bases. Per germline, CDR1 MNHNS and CDR2 SASEGT. The CDR3 spans 13 residues. V lost 6 bases and J lost 3, with 12 bases in between. CDR3 in amino acids: CASRDGGFYEQYF. DNA of the CDR3: TGTGCCAGCAGGGACGGAGGGTTCTACGAGCAGTACTTC.

The J gene is TRBJ1-1, the V gene TRBV30; TRBD1 might be the D (5 bases). This CDR3 comprises 13 residues. Between the trimmed V and J ends, which lost 0 bases and 5 bases, there was a span of 10 bases. Germline lookup yields CDR1 GTSNPN and CDR2 SVGIG (reference sequence). The DNA of the CDR3 is TGTGCCTGGAGTGTACAGGCCCCAACTGAAGCTTTCTTT. Its translation: CAWSVQAPTEAFF.

V is TRBV11-2 and J is TRBJ1-5; 7 bases map to TRBD1. The CDR3 consists of 14 residues. CDR1 and CDR2 (germline): SGHAT, FQNNGV. V lost 3 bases to trimming and J lost 5 bases; unmatched junction nucleotides: 4. The CDR3 DNA follows: TGTGCCAGCAGCTTGGCAGGGGGTGATCAGCCCCAGCATTTT. Translation gives CASSLAGGDQPQHF. Looking up the rest from reference TRBV11-2 and TRBJ1-5 gives the full variable domain: EAGVAQSPRYKIIEKRQSVAFWCNPISGHATLYWYQQILGQGPKLLIQFQNNGVVDDSQLPKDRFSAERLKGVDSTLKIQPAKLEDSAVYLCASSLAGGDQPQHFGDGTRLSIL.

The gene calls are TRBV4-1 and TRBJ2-3; tentatively, D is TRBD1 (6 bases). CDR3 length equals 15 residues. V gave up 0 bases and J gave up 0 bases, with 7 bases separating them. CDR1 and CDR2 from the germline V gene are MGHRA and YSYEKL. The CDR3 nucleotides read TGCGCCAGCAGCCAAGATAGGGGGAGCACAGATACGCAGTATTTT. This gives the protein CASSQDRGSTDTQYF.

This clone was detected once. The chain is built from TRBV7-9 and TRBJ2-2, with 15 bases matching TRBD2. Germline V gene data show CDR1 as SEHNR and CDR2 as FQNEAQ (reference sequence). The CDR3 is made up of 17 amino acids. With 5 bases clipped from V and 5 bases from J, the junction kept 6 bases outside the gene matches. CDR3 coding DNA: TGTGCCAGCAGCCCCGGACTAGCGGGAGGGCTTACCGGGGAGCTGTTTTTT. This translates into CASSPGLAGGLTGELFF. Full variable domain (remainder filled in from reference TRBV7-9 and TRBJ2-2): DTGVSQNPRHKITKRGQNVTFRCDPISEHNRLYWYRQTLGQGPEFLTYFQNEAQLEKSRLLSDRFSAERPKGSFSTLEIQRTEQGDSAMYLCASSPGLAGGLTGELFFGEGSRLTVL.

J is TRBJ2-1 and V is TRBV18; D is possibly TRBD1 (6 bases). The germline CDR1 and CDR2 sequences are KGHSH and LQKENI. The V end was cut by 3 bases, the J end by 3 bases, with 15 bases between. The CDR3 totals 16 residues. The CDR3: CASSPSIRTVYNEQFF. DNA for the CDR3: TGTGCCAGCTCACCCTCAATTAGGACAGTCTACAATGAGCAGTTCTTC. Drawing the rest from reference TRBV18 and TRBJ2-1, the complete variable domain is NAGVMQNPRHLVRRRGQEARLRCSPMKGHSHVYWYRQLPEEGLKFMVYLQKENIIDESGMPKERFSAEFPKEGPSILRIQQVVRGDSAAYFCASSPSIRTVYNEQFFGPGTRLTVL.

This clone has just one count. V is TRBV11-1 and J is TRBJ2-1, with D possibly TRBD2 on 5 matching bases. The CDR3 covers 13 residues. Germline CDR1 and CDR2: SGHAT and FQDESV (reference sequence). V lost 2 bases and J lost 8, with 10 bases in between. CDR3 loop: CASSLSGVHEQFF. CDR3 sequence (DNA): TGTGCCAGCAGCTTATCCGGGGTCCATGAGCAGTTCTTC. The full variable domain, its missing parts supplied by reference TRBV11-1 and TRBJ2-1, is EAEVAQSPRYKITEKSQAVAFWCDPISGHATLYWYRQILGQGPELLVQFQDESVVDDSQLPKDRFSAERLKGVDSTLKIQPAELGDSAMYLCASSLSGVHEQFFGPGTRLTVL.

This chain uses TRBV5-6 with TRBJ2-7; D remains unclear. V shed 4 bases and J shed 5 bases, with 7 bases lying between them. The CDR3 is 11 residues long. Per germline, CDR1 SGHDT and CDR2 YYEEEE. CDR3: CASSLSHEQYF. CDR3 nucleotides: TGTGCCAGCAGCCTTTCCCACGAGCAGTACTTC.

The V gene is TRBV29-1, the J gene TRBJ1-5; D gene unclear. The CDR3 consists of 13 residues. The germline CDR1 and CDR2 sequences are SQVTM and ANQGSEA. V lost 5 bases and J lost 2, with 10 bases in between. The CDR3 region has the DNA TGCAGCGTTACAAATGGGGGCAATCAGCCCCAGCATTTT. This encodes CSVTNGGNQPQHF.

The rearrangement links TRBV5-4 to TRBJ1-1, with 11 bases identical to TRBD1. CDR3 length equals 16 residues. Germline-derived CDR1 and CDR2 are SGHNT and YYREEE (reference sequence). The ends lost 3 bases at V and 3 bases at J; junction bases unmatched: 7. The CDR3 sequence: CASSSRTGGLDTEAFF. For the CDR3, the DNA is TGTGCCAGCAGCTCCAGGACAGGGGGCTTGGACACTGAAGCTTTCTTT.

The chain has TRBV27 and TRBJ1-1; D may be TRBD1 (5 bases). The germline CDR1 and CDR2 sequences are MNHEY and SMNVEV (reference sequence). Trimming stripped 4 bases from V and 0 bases from J, with 21 bases between. The CDR3 consists of 18 residues. The CDR3 loop is CASSSSRTRGLMNTEAFF. The CDR3 DNA reads as TGTGCCAGCAGTTCCTCCAGGACAAGGGGTTTGATGAACACTGAAGCTTTCTTT.

This chain joins TRBV5-6 and TRBJ2-1, with 8 bases aligning to TRBD1. From germline, CDR1 is SGHDT and CDR2 YYEEEE. The CDR3 runs 15 residues. Trimming cost V 4 bases and J 7 bases; bases outside gene matches: 10. The chain's CDR3 is CASSPWTGSENEQFF. The CDR3 bases are TGTGCCAGCAGCCCCTGGACAGGGAGTGAGAATGAGCAGTTCTTC.

This clone was seen only once. The chain couples TRBV6-5 to TRBJ1-5; D ambiguous. Trimming removed 5 bases at V and 2 bases at J, with 7 bases between. The CDR3 has 13 amino acids. The germline V gene encodes CDR1 MNHEY and CDR2 SVGAGI. The CDR3 DNA sequence: TGTGCCAGCAGTGTAGCCGGCAATCAGCCCCAGCATTTT. Translated, it gives CASSVAGNQPQHF.

This chain connects TRBV27 to TRBJ2-5, with 9 bases matching TRBD1. V shed 4 bases, J shed 4 bases, and the junction held 4 bases outside the gene matches. The length of the CDR3 is 14 residues. Germline CDR1 MNHEY, CDR2 SMNVEV (reference sequence). The CDR3 sequence: CASSSSTGGETQYF. CDR3 DNA: TGTGCCAGCAGTTCCTCGACAGGGGGAGAGACCCAGTACTTC.

The V call is TRBV7-9, the J call TRBJ2-7, with 7 nucleotides matching TRBD2. There are 15 residues in the CDR3. V shed 5 bases and J 5 bases; nucleotides not matched to a gene: 12. Germline V lookup: CDR1 SEHNR, CDR2 FQNEAQ (reference sequence). For the CDR3, the DNA is TGTGCCAGCAGCCCAGATCTAGCGACTAGCCACGAGCAGTACTTC. Its protein is CASSPDLATSHEQYF. The variable domain in full, with the rest retrieved from reference TRBV7-9 and TRBJ2-7, is DTGVSQNPRHKITKRGQNVTFRCDPISEHNRLYWYRQTLGQGPEFLTYFQNEAQLEKSRLLSDRFSAERPKGSFSTLEIQRTEQGDSAMYLCASSPDLATSHEQYFGPGTRLTVT.

This clone is medium-sized within its sample. The chain employs TRBV29-1 and TRBJ1-2; D gene ambiguous. From germline, CDR1 is SQVTM and CDR2 ANQGSEA. This CDR3 is built from 13 residues. V dropped 6 bases and J dropped 2 bases, with 13 bases sitting between them. Written as DNA, the CDR3 is TGCAGCGTCCCCTTGACGGAAAACTATGGCTACACCTTC. Protein product: CSVPLTENYGYTF.

The CDR3: CAIPGDNSNQPQHF. The DNA for the CDR3 is TGTGCCATTCCGGGGGACAATAGCAATCAGCCCCAGCATTTT. V is TRBV6-6 and J is TRBJ1-5; D may be TRBD1 (6 bases). Germline values: CDR1 MNHNY, CDR2 SVGAGI (reference sequence). CDR3 length: 14 amino acids. Trimming took off 10 bases at V and 0 bases at J, with 13 bases between the two ends.

The chain joins TRBV4-1 to TRBJ2-2; D is possibly TRBD2 (6 bases). The CDR3 totals 16 residues. Trimming stripped 5 bases from V and 1 base from J, with 14 bases between. Germline CDR1 and CDR2: MGHRA and YSYEKL. CDR3 DNA: TGCGCCAGCAGCATTAGGGGAGGACTGAACACCGGGGAGCTGTTTTTT. Protein: CASSIRGGLNTGELFF.

This sequence joins TRBV10-1 and TRBJ2-7; 8 bases fit TRBD2. V shed 0 bases and J 0 bases; nucleotides not matched to a gene: 10. The CDR3 has 18 amino acids. Germline V gives CDR1 WNHNN, CDR2 SYGVQD (reference sequence). CDR3 amino acids: CASSESTRISGDSYEQYF. The CDR3 bases are TGCGCCAGCAGTGAGTCGACTCGTATTAGCGGGGACTCCTACGAGCAGTACTTC.

This sequence joins TRBV7-9 and TRBJ2-7; 8 nucleotides match TRBD1. The CDR3 is 15 residues long. CDR1 and CDR2 from the germline V gene are SEHNR and FQNEAQ (reference sequence). The ends lost 3 bases at V and 1 base at J; junction bases unmatched: 5. CDR3 sequence reads: CASSFQQGDSYEQYF. CDR3 coding DNA: TGTGCCAGCAGCTTCCAACAGGGGGATTCCTACGAGCAGTACTTC.

The chain joins TRBV4-1 to TRBJ1-1; D gene uncertain. Between the trimmed V and J ends, which lost 0 bases and 2 bases, there was a span of 7 bases. The germline V gene encodes CDR1 MGHRA and CDR2 YSYEKL. The CDR3 sequence is 14 residues long. CDR3 bases: TGCGCCAGCAGCCAAGAAGCAGTAAACACTGAAGCTTTCTTT. Protein: CASSQEAVNTEAFF.

The chain couples TRBV19 to TRBJ2-5; D possibly corresponds to TRBD1 (5 bases). The germline CDR1 and CDR2 sequences are LNHDA and SQIVND (reference sequence). Trimming shortened V by 1 base and J by 2 bases, and 8 bases separated the two germline ends. This CDR3 spans 14 amino acids. The CDR3 bases are TGTGCCAGTAGTATAGGTGACAGTCAAGAGACCCAGTACTTC. Protein product: CASSIGDSQETQYF.

The chain employs TRBV27 and TRBJ1-1, with 7 bases that match TRBD1. Germline V gives CDR1 MNHEY, CDR2 SMNVEV (reference sequence). This CDR3 has 14 residues. V shed 5 bases and J 0 bases; nucleotides not matched to a gene: 3. The DNA of the CDR3 is TGTGCCAGCAGTGCGGGACAGCTGAACACTGAAGCTTTCTTT. Its translation is CASSAGQLNTEAFF.

The rearrangement links TRBV6-1 to TRBJ2-2; unclear D gene. The V and J ends lost 4 bases and 0 bases respectively, with 9 bases between them. Germline V gene lookup returns CDR1 MNHNS and CDR2 SASEGT. CDR3 length equals 15 residues. The CDR3 sequence: CASSAHTANTGELFF. Written as DNA, the CDR3 is TGTGCCAGCAGTGCACACACCGCGAACACCGGGGAGCTGTTTTTT.

The V gene is TRBV27, the J gene TRBJ1-2, with TRBD1 matching 8 bases. This CDR3 spans 15 amino acids. Germline values: CDR1 MNHEY, CDR2 SMNVEV (reference sequence). V was pared by 5 bases and J by 4 bases, with 9 bases of the junction left unmatched. CDR3 bases: TGTGCCAGCAGTCCTGAACAGGGGGTCGGCTATGGCTACACCTTC. It encodes CASSPEQGVGYGYTF.

The CDR3 here is CASSFTGVNTEAFF. The CDR3 DNA reads as TGTGCCAGCAGCTTTACAGGGGTGAACACTGAAGCTTTCTTT. The V call is TRBV7-9, the J call TRBJ1-1; 7 bases map to TRBD1. The germline V gene encodes CDR1 SEHNR and CDR2 FQNEAQ (reference sequence). The CDR3 has 14 amino acids. J was trimmed by 0 bases and V by 3 bases; bases with no gene match: 1.